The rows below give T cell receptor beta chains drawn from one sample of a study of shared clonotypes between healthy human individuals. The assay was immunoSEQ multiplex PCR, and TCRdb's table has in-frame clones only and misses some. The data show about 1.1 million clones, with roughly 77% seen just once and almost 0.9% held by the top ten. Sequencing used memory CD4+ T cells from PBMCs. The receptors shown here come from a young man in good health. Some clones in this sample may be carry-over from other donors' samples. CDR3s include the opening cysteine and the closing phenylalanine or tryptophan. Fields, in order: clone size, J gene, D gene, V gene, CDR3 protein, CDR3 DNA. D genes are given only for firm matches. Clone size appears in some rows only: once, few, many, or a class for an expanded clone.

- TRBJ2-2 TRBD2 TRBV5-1 CASSPTAGVSTGELFF TGCGCCAGCAGCCCGACAGCGGGAGTGTCCACCGGGGAGCTGTTTTTT
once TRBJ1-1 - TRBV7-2 CASSLTAKTEAFF TGTGCCAGCAGCTTAACTGCGAAGACTGAAGCTTTCTTT
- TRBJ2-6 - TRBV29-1 CSVRGRGGANVLTF TGCAGCGTTCGGGGTCGCGGAGGGGCCAACGTCCTGACTTTC
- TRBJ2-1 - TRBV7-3 CASSLSREGYNEQFF TGTGCCAGCAGCTTATCTCGGGAAGGATACAATGAGCAGTTCTTC
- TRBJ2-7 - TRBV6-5 CASIDNSYEQYF TGTGCCAGCATCGACAACTCCTACGAGCAGTACTTC
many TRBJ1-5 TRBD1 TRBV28 CASSHRQGARAQHF TGTGCCAGCAGCCATCGACAGGGTGCCCGGGCCCAGCATTTT
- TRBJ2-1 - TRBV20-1 CSASSVGEQFF TGCAGTGCTAGCTCTGTGGGGGAGCAGTTCTTC
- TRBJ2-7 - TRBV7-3 CASSRVKEQYF TGTGCCAGCAGCCGTGTCAAGGAGCAGTACTTC
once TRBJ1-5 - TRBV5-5 CASSLGGDQPQHF TGTGCCAGCAGCTTGGGGGGAGATCAGCCCCAGCATTTT
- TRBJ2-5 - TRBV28 CASSLQGRETQYF TGTGCCAGCAGCCTACAGGGTCGAGAGACCCAGTACTTC
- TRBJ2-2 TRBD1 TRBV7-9 CASRWGQGRNTGELFF TGTGCCAGCAGATGGGGACAGGGGAGGAACACCGGGGAGCTGTTTTTT
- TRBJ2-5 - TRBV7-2 CASSLGAVGQETQYF TGTGCCAGCAGCCTAGGGGCGGTCGGGCAAGAGACCCAGTACTTC
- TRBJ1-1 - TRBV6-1 CASSERGSPTEAFF TGTGCCAGCAGTGAAAGAGGGTCCCCCACTGAAGCTTTCTTT
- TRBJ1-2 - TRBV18 CASSPQFNYGYTF TGTGCCAGCTCACCACAGTTCAACTATGGCTACACCTTC
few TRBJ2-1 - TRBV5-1 CASSGAGFNEQFF TGCGCCAGCAGCGGGGCGGGGTTCAATGAGCAGTTCTTC
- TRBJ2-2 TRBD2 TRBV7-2 CASSPGTSGRVVTGELFF TGTGCCAGCAGCCCCGGCACTAGCGGGAGGGTGGTCACCGGGGAGCTGTTTTTT
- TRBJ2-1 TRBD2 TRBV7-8 CASSLAGTSLNEQFF TGTGCCAGCAGCTTAGCGGGGACTAGCCTCAATGAGCAGTTCTTC
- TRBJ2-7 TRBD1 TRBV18 CASSPTRTGGTEQYF TGTGCCAGCTCACCCACCAGGACAGGGGGGACCGAGCAGTACTTC
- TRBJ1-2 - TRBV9 CASSVIGSGGYTF TGTGCCAGCAGCGTAATTGGGTCCGGTGGCTACACCTTC
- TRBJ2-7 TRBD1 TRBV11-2 CASSWLPGQGYEQYF TGTGCCAGCAGCTGGCTCCCGGGACAGGGTTACGAGCAGTACTTC